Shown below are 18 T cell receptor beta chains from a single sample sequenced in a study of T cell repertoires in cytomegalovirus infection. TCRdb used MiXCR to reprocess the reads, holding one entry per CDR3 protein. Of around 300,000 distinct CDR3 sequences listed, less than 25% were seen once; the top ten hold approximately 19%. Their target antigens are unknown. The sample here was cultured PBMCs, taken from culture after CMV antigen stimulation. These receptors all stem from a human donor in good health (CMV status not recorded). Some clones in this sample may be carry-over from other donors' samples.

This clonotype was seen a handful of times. CDR3 sequence reads: CASRDRENSPLHF. The CDR3 DNA is TGCGCCAGCAGGGACAGGGAGAATTCACCCCTCCACTTT. The chain recombines TRBV4-1 with TRBJ1-6; the match to TRBD1 covers 8 bases. Germline V gene lookup returns CDR1 MGHRA and CDR2 YSYEKL. The J segment lost 7 bases and the V segment lost 6 bases, leaving 2 bases of the junction unmatched. This CDR3 is 13 amino acids long.

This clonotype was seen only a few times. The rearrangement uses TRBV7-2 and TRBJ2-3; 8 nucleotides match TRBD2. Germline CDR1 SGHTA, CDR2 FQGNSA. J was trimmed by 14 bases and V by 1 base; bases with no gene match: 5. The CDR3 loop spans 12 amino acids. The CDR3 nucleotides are TGTGCCAGCAGCTTAGAGGGACTAGTCACGTATTTT. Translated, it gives CASSLEGLVTYF.

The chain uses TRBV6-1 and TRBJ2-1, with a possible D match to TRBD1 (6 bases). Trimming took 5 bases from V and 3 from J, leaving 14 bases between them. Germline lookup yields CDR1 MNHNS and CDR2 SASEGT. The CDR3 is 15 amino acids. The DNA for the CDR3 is TGTGCCAGCAGTAGCCCTATGACAGGCTACAATGAGCAGTTCTTC. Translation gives CASSSPMTGYNEQFF.

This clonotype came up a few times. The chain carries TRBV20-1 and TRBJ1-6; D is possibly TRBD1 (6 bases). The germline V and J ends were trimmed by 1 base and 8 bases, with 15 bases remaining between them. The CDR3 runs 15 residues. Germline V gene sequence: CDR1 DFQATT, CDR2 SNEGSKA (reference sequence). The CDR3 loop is CSARVGQGKDSPLHF. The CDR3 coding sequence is TGCAGTGCTAGAGTAGGTCAGGGGAAGGATTCACCCCTCCACTTT.

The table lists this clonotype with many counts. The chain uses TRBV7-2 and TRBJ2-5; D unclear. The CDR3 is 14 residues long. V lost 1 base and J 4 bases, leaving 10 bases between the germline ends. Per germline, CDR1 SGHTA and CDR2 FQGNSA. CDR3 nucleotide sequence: TGTGCCAGCAGCTTAGAACGGTGGGGAGAGACCCAGTACTTC. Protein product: CASSLERWGETQYF.

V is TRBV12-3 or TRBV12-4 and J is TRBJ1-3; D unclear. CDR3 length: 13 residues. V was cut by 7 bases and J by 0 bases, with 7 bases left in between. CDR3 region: CASTGGSGNTIYF. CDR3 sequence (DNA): TGTGCCAGCACGGGTGGCTCTGGAAACACCATATATTTT.

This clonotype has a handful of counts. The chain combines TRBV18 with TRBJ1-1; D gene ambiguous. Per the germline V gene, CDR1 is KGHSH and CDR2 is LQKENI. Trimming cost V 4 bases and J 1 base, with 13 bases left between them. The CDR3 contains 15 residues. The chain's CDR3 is CASSRSLQQNTEAFF. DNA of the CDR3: TGTGCCAGCTCACGATCGCTACAGCAGAACACTGAAGCTTTCTTT.

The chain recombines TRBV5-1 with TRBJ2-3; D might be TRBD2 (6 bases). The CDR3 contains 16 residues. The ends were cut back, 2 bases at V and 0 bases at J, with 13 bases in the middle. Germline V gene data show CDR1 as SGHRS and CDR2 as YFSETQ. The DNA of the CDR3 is TGCGCCAGCAGCTTCGGTAGTACTAGCAGCACAGATACGCAGTATTTT. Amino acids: CASSFGSTSSTDTQYF.

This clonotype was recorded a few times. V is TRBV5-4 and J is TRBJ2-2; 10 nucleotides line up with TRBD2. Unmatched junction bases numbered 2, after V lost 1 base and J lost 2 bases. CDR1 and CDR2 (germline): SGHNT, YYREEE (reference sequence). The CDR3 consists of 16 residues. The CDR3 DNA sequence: TGTGCCAGCAGCTTGAGCGGGAGGGGTAACACCGGGGAGCTGTTTTTT. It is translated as CASSLSGRGNTGELFF.

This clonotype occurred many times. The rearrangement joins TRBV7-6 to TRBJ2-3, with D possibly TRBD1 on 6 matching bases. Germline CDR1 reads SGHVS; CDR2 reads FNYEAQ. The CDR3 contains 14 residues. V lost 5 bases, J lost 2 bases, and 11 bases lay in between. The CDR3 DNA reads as TGTGCCAGCAGCAAGGGGGATTCCACAGATACGCAGTATTTT. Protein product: CASSKGDSTDTQYF.

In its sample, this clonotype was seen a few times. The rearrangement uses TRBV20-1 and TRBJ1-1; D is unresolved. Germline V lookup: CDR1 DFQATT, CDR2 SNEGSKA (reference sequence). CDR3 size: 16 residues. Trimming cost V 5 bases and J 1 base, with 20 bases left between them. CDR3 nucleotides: TGCAGTGCTGAACCCCCCTACGACGGGCGGAACACTGAAGCTTTCTTT. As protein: CSAEPPYDGRNTEAFF.

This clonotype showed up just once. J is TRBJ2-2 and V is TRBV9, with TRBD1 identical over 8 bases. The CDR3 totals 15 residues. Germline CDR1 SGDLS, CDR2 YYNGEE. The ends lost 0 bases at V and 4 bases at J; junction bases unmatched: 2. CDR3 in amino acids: CASSVGQGATGELFF. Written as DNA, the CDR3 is TGTGCCAGCAGCGTAGGCCAGGGGGCCACCGGGGAGCTGTTTTTT.

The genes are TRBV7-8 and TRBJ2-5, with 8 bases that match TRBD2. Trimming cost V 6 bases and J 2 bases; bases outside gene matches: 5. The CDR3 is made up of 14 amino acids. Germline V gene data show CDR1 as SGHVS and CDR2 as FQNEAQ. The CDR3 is CASRIIAGQETQYF. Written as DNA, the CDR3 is TGTGCCAGCAGGATTATAGCGGGACAAGAGACCCAGTACTTC.

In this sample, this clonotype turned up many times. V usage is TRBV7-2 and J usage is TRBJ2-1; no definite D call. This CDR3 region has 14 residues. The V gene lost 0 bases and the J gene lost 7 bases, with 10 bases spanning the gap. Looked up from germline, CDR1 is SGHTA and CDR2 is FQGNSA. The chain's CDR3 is CASSLALVGNEQFF. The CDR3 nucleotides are TGTGCCAGCAGCTTAGCGCTTGTGGGGAATGAGCAGTTCTTC. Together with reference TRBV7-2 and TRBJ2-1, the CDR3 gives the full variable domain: GAGVSQSPSNKVTEKGKDVELRCDPISGHTALYWYRQSLGQGLEFLIYFQGNSAPDKSGLPSDRFSAERTGGSVSTLTIQRTQQEDSAVYLCASSLALVGNEQFFGPGTRLTVL.

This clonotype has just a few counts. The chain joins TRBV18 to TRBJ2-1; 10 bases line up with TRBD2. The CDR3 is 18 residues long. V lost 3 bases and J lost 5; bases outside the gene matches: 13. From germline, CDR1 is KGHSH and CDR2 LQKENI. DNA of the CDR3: TGTGCCAGCTCACCTATAACTAGGGCTAGCGGGAGACACAATGAGCAGTTCTTC. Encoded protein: CASSPITRASGRHNEQFF.

CDR3: CASSQWVNEKLFF. The CDR3 bases are TGCGCCAGCAGCCAATGGGTTAATGAAAAACTGTTTTTT. This chain joins TRBV4-1 and TRBJ1-4, with D hard to call. This CDR3 is built from 13 residues. CDR1 is MGHRA and CDR2 is YSYEKL in the germline V gene. Trimming took 2 bases from V and 4 from J, leaving 5 bases between them.

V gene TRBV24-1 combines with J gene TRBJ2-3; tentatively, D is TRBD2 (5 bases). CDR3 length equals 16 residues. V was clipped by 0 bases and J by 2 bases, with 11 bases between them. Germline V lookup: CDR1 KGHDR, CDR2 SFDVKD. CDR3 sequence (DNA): TGTGCCACCAGTGATTTGGGTAGCGTCCCCACAGATACGCAGTATTTT. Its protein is CATSDLGSVPTDTQYF.

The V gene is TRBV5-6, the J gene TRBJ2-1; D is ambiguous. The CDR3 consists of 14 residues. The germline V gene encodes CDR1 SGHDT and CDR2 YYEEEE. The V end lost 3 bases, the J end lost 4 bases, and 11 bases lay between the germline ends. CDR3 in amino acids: CASSYEGIYNEQFF. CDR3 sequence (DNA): TGTGCCAGCAGCTACGAAGGGATTTACAATGAGCAGTTCTTC.